What follows are 6 T cell receptor beta chains derived from one specimen sequenced in a study of T cells after yellow fever vaccination. TCRdb reprocessed the 5' RACE reads with MiXCR, giving one entry per CDR3 protein. There are some 550,000 distinct CDR3 sequences in the sample; around 21% occur only once, and roughly an eighth lies in the top ten. The sample in question was PBMCs, obtained 15 days after the yellow fever booster vaccination. Source of these receptors: a man in his thirties or forties who received the YFV17D yellow fever vaccine.

The chain links TRBV5-1 to TRBJ2-1, with D possibly being TRBD1 or TRBD2 (5 bases each). The CDR3 covers 16 residues. With 4 bases removed from V and 6 bases from J, the gap between germline ends came to 20 bases. The germline V gene has CDR1 SGHRS and CDR2 YFSETQ. This chain's CDR3 is CASSRRDEGRSNEQFF. Written as DNA, the CDR3 is TGCGCCAGCAGCCGAAGGGACGAGGGACGGAGCAATGAGCAGTTCTTC. The full variable domain, completed using reference TRBV5-1 and TRBJ2-1, is KAGVTQTPRYLIKTRGQQVTLSCSPISGHRSVSWYQQTPGQGLQFLFEYFSETQRNKGNFPGRFSGRQFSNSRSEMNVSTLELGDSALYLCASSRRDEGRSNEQFFGPGTRLTVL.

The J gene is TRBJ2-5, the V gene TRBV7-2, with TRBD1 as a possible D gene (5 bases). V was cut by 7 bases and J by 5 bases, with 20 bases left in between. The V gene's germline CDR1 is SGHTA and CDR2 FQGNSA. The CDR3 runs to 15 residues. CDR3 protein: CASTQGGHPTETQYF. The CDR3 DNA sequence: TGTGCCAGCACCCAGGGCGGACACCCTACGGAGACCCAGTACTTC.

In this sample, this clonotype turned up a few times. The V call is TRBV12-5, the J call TRBJ2-3; 9 positions agree with TRBD2. The germline gives CDR1 LGHNT, CDR2 FRNRAP. Trimming cost V 3 bases and J 0 bases; bases outside gene matches: 4. The CDR3 runs to 16 residues. The CDR3 DNA reads as TGTGCTAGTGGTTTTGGAGCGGGGGGCAGCACAGATACGCAGTATTTT. This translates into CASGFGAGGSTDTQYF. Full variable domain (missing parts from reference TRBV12-5 and TRBJ2-3): DARVTQTPRHKVTEMGQEVTMRCQPILGHNTVFWYRQTMMQGLELLAYFRNRAPLDDSGMPKDRFSAEMPDATLATLKIQPSEPRDSAVYFCASGFGAGGSTDTQYFGPGTRLTVL.

The rearrangement joins TRBV24-1 to TRBJ2-1; TRBD2 might be the D (7 bases). This CDR3 is 20 amino acids long. Germline CDR1 KGHDR, CDR2 SFDVKD. The V gene lost 0 bases and the J gene lost 2 bases, with 22 bases spanning the gap. The CDR3, as DNA: TGTGCCACCAGTGATTTGCCGGGGGGCGGAACAGGAAATACCTACAATGAGCAGTTCTTC. This sequence encodes CATSDLPGGGTGNTYNEQFF.

This chain joins TRBV28 and TRBJ2-7; 9 bases map to TRBD1. The CDR3 spans 14 residues. J gave up 4 bases and V 5 bases, and 6 bases lay outside the gene matches. Looked up from germline, CDR1 is MDHEN and CDR2 is SYDVKM. The CDR3 sequence is CASSGGTGWYEQYF. The CDR3 nucleotides read TGTGCCAGCAGTGGCGGGACAGGGTGGTACGAGCAGTACTTC.

The J gene is TRBJ2-7, the V gene TRBV20-1; D is unresolved. CDR1 is DFQATT, CDR2 SNEGSKA, per germline (reference sequence). This CDR3 contains 11 residues. V was trimmed by 6 bases and J by 6 bases, leaving 12 bases between them. The CDR3 is CSAILGSEQYF. In nucleotides, the CDR3 is TGCAGTGCAATACTCGGCTCCGAGCAGTACTTC.